Listed below are T cell receptor beta chains from one sample, sequenced in a study of radiotherapy plus CTLA-4 blockade in lung cancer. Sequencing was performed with immunoSEQ multiplex PCR; in TCRdb, only in-frame clones are kept and a portion is missing. This sample has approximately 89,000 clones, with around four fifths found just once. The specimen comprised peripheral blood, sampled from a patient treated with radiotherapy plus ipilimumab. The receptor set was obtained from a human donor with non-small cell lung cancer that progressed on radiotherapy plus ipilimumab. The CDR3 runs from the conserved cysteine through the conserved F or W. A D gene is named only where the DNA matches it firmly. Clone size is not always given. Where it is, it says once, few, many or a class for expanded clones.

.,TRBV20-1,11,.,TRBJ1-4,CSASRNEKLFF,TGCAGTGCTAGTCGTAATGAAAAACTGTTTTTT
.,TRBV7-9,16,once,TRBJ2-2,CASSLEVAVNTGELFF,TGTGCCAGCAGCTTAGAGGTAGCGGTTAACACCGGGGAGCTGTTTTTT
.,TRBV7-9,12,.,TRBJ1-5,CASSHGQAAQHF,TGTGCCAGCAGTCACGGACAAGCCGCGCAGCATTTT
.,TRBV6-6,13,.,TRBJ1-3,CASLGLSGNTIYF,TGTGCCAGCCTGGGGCTCTCTGGAAACACCATATATTTT
TRBD2,TRBV7-2,15,.,TRBJ2-7,CASSSPGLAGLEQYF,TGTGCCAGCAGCTCGCCGGGACTAGCGGGATTGGAGCAGTACTTC
.,TRBV9,15,.,TRBJ2-4,CASSVGRAGENIQYF,TGTGCCAGCAGCGTAGGGAGGGCTGGGGAAAACATTCAGTACTTC
.,TRBV2,14,.,TRBJ1-5,CASSRGAMGQPQHF,TGTGCCAGCAGTCGGGGGGCGATGGGTCAGCCCCAGCATTTT
.,TRBV2,11,once,TRBJ1-2,CAGWGRGGYTF,TGTGCCGGGTGGGGACGAGGAGGCTACACCTTC
TRBD2,TRBV27,16,.,TRBJ2-7,CASGLGLAGFSYEQYF,TGTGCCAGCGGCCTAGGACTAGCGGGATTCTCCTACGAGCAGTACTTC
TRBD2,TRBV15,14,few,TRBJ2-3,CATDERGLGNTQYF,TGTGCCACCGACGAGCGGGGTTTGGGGAATACGCAGTATTTT
.,TRBV29-1,12,few,TRBJ2-7,CSVSGVGFEQYF,TGCAGCGTTTCCGGGGTCGGGTTCGAGCAGTACTTC
.,TRBV7-9,13,once,TRBJ1-6,CASSPNSNSPLHF,TGTGCCAGCAGCCCTAACAGTAATTCACCCCTCCACTTT
.,TRBV30,15,.,TRBJ1-5,CAWSAPGGSNQPQHF,TGTGCCTGGAGTGCCCCGGGGGGTAGCAATCAGCCCCAGCATTTT
TRBD2,TRBV7-2,16,once,TRBJ2-3,CASSSRSRGVTDTQYF,TGTGCCAGCAGCTCCCGCTCGCGGGGGGTCACAGATACGCAGTATTTT
TRBD1,TRBV5-6,15,.,TRBJ1-1,CASSSWTGLGTEAFF,TGTGCCAGCAGCTCCTGGACAGGGCTGGGGACTGAAGCTTTCTTT
TRBD1,TRBV7-9,16,.,TRBJ2-3,CASSPTRTGETDTQYF,TGTGCCAGCAGCCCGACCCGGACAGGGGAAACAGATACGCAGTATTTT
.,TRBV27,14,.,TRBJ1-2,CASRRAPSMYGYTF,TGTGCCAGCAGGCGGGCCCCCAGCATGTATGGCTACACCTTC
.,TRBV9,16,.,TRBJ1-2,CASSVEPGPLNYGYTF,TGTGCCAGCAGCGTAGAACCTGGGCCACTTAACTATGGCTACACCTTC
.,TRBV19,14,few,TRBJ2-5,CASLGFGEGETQYF,TGTGCCAGCCTGGGTTTTGGCGAGGGAGAGACCCAGTACTTC
TRBD2,TRBV7-2,14,.,TRBJ2-7,CASSSGTTPYEQYF,TGTGCCAGCAGCTCCGGGACTACCCCCTACGAGCAGTACTTC
.,TRBV19,15,.,TRBJ2-3,CATRTSGLGTDTQYF,TGTGCCACCCGGACAAGCGGGCTAGGTACAGATACGCAGTATTTT
TRBD1,TRBV5-1,13,few,TRBJ1-3,CASSYGQGDTIYF,TGCGCCAGCAGCTACGGACAGGGGGACACCATATATTTT
.,TRBV7-6,14,.,TRBJ1-1,CASSTRGRNTEAFF,TGTGCCAGCAGCACTAGGGGGAGAAACACTGAAGCTTTCTTT
.,TRBV15,15,.,TRBJ2-2,CATSRDRGNTGELFF,TGTGCCACCAGCAGAGACAGGGGAAACACCGGGGAGCTGTTTTTT
.,TRBV30,12,.,TRBJ1-1,CAWSVLGGGAFF,TGTGCCTGGAGTGTACTTGGGGGAGGGGCTTTCTTT
.,TRBV4-2,15,once,TRBJ1-2,CASSPKTGRDYGYTF,TGTGCCAGCAGCCCCAAGACGGGACGAGACTATGGCTACACCTTC
.,TRBV9,12,.,TRBJ2-1,CASSVFGNEQFF,TGTGCCAGCAGCGTTTTCGGGAATGAGCAGTTCTTC
TRBD1,TRBV7-7,15,once,TRBJ2-2,CASRINRGNTGELFF,TGTGCCAGCAGGATAAACAGGGGAAACACCGGGGAGCTGTTTTTT
.,TRBV4-2,17,.,TRBJ1-2,CASSQVEGSAAFRGYTF,TGTGCCAGCAGCCAAGTGGAGGGTTCGGCCGCTTTCCGTGGCTACACCTTC
.,TRBV27,19,.,TRBJ1-2,CASSSVLGRGWEENYGYTF,TGTGCCAGCAGTTCAGTGTTGGGCAGGGGTTGGGAAGAGAACTATGGCTACACCTTC
.,TRBV2,11,.,TRBJ2-7,CASSFSYEQYF,TGTGCCAGCAGTTTCTCCTACGAGCAGTACTTC
TRBD1,TRBV28,14,.,TRBJ1-1,CASSLDRVNTEAFF,TGTGCCAGCAGTTTGGACAGGGTGAACACTGAAGCTTTCTTT
TRBD2,TRBV5-1,15,.,TRBJ2-1,CASSWSSGSTHEQFF,TGCGCCAGCAGCTGGTCTAGCGGGAGTACCCATGAGCAGTTCTTC
.,TRBV7-2,13,.,TRBJ2-5,CASSPDTQETQYF,TGTGCCAGCAGCCCGGACACCCAAGAGACCCAGTACTTC
.,TRBV5-1,15,.,TRBJ1-4,CASSNPGGVREKLFF,TGCGCCAGCTCCAACCCCGGGGGGGTCCGAGAAAAACTGTTTTTT
.,TRBV4-3,13,few,TRBJ1-2,CASSPQGTYGYTF,TGCGCCAGCAGCCCACAGGGAACCTATGGCTACACCTTC
.,TRBV4-2,16,.,TRBJ1-2,CASSQDRSRVYDGYTF,TGTGCCAGCAGCCAAGATCGTTCCAGGGTATATGATGGCTACACCTTC
TRBD1,TRBV5-6,18,.,TRBJ2-6,CASSNRDRGIYGANVLTF,TGTGCCAGCAGCAACCGGGACAGGGGGATATATGGGGCCAACGTCCTGACTTTC
.,TRBV11-3,14,.,TRBJ2-2,CASSLDRPTGELFF,TGTGCCAGCAGCTTAGACAGACCCACCGGGGAGCTGTTTTTT
TRBD2,TRBV5-4,16,.,TRBJ2-3,CASSSRIAGGWHTQYF,TGTGCCAGCAGTTCGAGAATAGCGGGAGGGTGGCATACGCAGTATTTT
.,TRBV4-1,16,few,TRBJ1-6,CASSQDPQGYNSPLHF,TGCGCCAGCAGCCAAGATCCCCAGGGATATAATTCACCCCTCCACTTT
.,TRBV14,14,.,TRBJ2-1,CASSPGQPRTEQFF,TGTGCCAGCTCCCCGGGACAACCTCGAACAGAGCAGTTCTTC
.,TRBV13,14,.,TRBJ2-7,CASSALDRDYEQYF,TGTGCCAGCAGCGCTCTCGACAGAGACTACGAGCAGTACTTC